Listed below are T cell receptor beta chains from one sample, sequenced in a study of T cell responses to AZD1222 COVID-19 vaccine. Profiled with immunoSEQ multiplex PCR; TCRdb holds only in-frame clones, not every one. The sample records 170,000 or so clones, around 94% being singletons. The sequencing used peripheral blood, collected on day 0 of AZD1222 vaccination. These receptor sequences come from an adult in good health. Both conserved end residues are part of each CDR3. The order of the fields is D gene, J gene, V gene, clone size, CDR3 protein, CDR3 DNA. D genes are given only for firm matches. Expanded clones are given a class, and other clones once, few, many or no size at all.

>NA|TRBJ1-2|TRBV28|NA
CASTSGGSLYGYTF
TGTGCCAGCACCTCAGGAGGGAGTCTGTATGGCTACACCTTC
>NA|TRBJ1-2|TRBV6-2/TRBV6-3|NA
CASSYSRTAYGYTF
TGTGCCAGCAGTTACTCGAGGACCGCCTATGGCTACACCTTC
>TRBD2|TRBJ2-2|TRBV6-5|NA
CASSLAEVGELFF
TGTGCCAGCAGTCTAGCGGAGGTCGGGGAGCTGTTTTTT
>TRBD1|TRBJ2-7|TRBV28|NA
CASSLTGTGGFEQYF
TGTGCCAGCAGTTTAACCGGGACAGGGGGCTTCGAGCAGTACTTC
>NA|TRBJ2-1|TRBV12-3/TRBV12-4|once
CASRPDSYNEQFF
TGTGCCAGCAGACCGGACTCCTACAATGAGCAGTTCTTC
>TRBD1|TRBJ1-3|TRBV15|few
CATSRDGTGLPSGNTIYF
TGTGCCACCAGCAGAGATGGGACAGGGCTACCCTCTGGAAACACCATATATTTT
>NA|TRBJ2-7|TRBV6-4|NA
CASTRGYEQYF
TGTGCCAGCACGAGAGGGTACGAGCAGTACTTC
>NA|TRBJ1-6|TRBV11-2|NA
CASSLDGNSPLHF
TGTGCCAGCAGCCTCGACGGGAATTCACCCCTCCACTTT
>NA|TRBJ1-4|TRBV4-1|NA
CASSPRTADEKLFF
TGCGCCAGCAGCCCTCGAACAGCGGATGAAAAACTGTTTTTT
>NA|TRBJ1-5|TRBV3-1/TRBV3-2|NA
CASSQDPGALNQPQHF
TGTGCCAGCAGCCAAGATCCAGGTGCCCTAAATCAGCCCCAGCATTTT
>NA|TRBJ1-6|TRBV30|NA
CAWRELDGSPLHF
TGTGCCTGGAGGGAACTTGATGGTTCACCCCTCCACTTT
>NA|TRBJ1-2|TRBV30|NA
CAWSVRRMWNYGYTF
TGTGCCTGGAGTGTACGAAGGATGTGGAACTATGGCTACACCTTC
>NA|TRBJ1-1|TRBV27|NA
CASSPRGGRTEAFF
TGTGCCAGCAGTCCGCGGGGAGGGCGGACTGAAGCTTTCTTT
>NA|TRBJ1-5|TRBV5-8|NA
CASSFAQPQHF
TGTGCCAGCAGCTTTGCGCAGCCCCAGCATTTT
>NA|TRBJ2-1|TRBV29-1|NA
CSVEGEGEQFF
TGCAGCGTTGAAGGGGAAGGTGAGCAGTTCTTC
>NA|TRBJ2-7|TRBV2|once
CASSEGRTLYEQYF
TGTGCCAGCAGTGAGGGGCGGACCCTCTACGAGCAGTACTTC
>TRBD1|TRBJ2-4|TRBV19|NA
CASSRGGVAKNIQYF
TGTGCCAGTAGTAGAGGGGGCGTAGCCAAAAACATTCAGTACTTC
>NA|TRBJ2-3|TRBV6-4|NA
CASTDTQYF
TGTGCCAGCACAGATACGCAGTATTTT
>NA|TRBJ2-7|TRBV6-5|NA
CASTVSSYEQYF
TGTGCCAGCACGGTGAGCTCCTACGAGCAGTACTTC
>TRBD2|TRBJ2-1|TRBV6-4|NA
CASRLAGTNEQFF
TGTGCCAGCAGACTAGCGGGGACCAATGAGCAGTTCTTC
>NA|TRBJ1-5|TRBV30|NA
CAWTREGQPQHF
TGTGCCTGGACAAGGGAGGGTCAGCCCCAGCATTTT
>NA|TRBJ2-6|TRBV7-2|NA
CASSSRARLSNVLTF
TGTGCCAGCAGCAGCAGGGCCCGTTTGTCCAACGTCCTGACTTTC
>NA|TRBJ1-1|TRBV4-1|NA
CASSQPMGRDTEAFF
TGCGCCAGCAGCCAACCGATGGGTAGGGACACTGAAGCTTTCTTT
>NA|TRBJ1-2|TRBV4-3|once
CASSQDRDGQDYTF
TGCGCCAGCAGCCAAGACCGGGACGGACAAGACTACACCTTC
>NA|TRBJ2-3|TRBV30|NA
CAWSVLVWGADTQYF
TGTGCCTGGAGTGTCTTGGTTTGGGGGGCAGATACGCAGTATTTT
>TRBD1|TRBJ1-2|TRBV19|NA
CASSPGDRGFYGYTF
TGTGCCAGTAGCCCCGGGGACAGGGGGTTCTATGGCTACACCTTC
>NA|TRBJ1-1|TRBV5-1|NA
CASSLVGENTEAFF
TGCGCCAGCAGCTTGGTTGGAGAGAACACTGAAGCTTTCTTT
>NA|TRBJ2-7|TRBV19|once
CASAPVGPSYEQYF
TGTGCCAGTGCTCCTGTAGGTCCCTCCTACGAGCAGTACTTC
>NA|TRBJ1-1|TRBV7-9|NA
CASSHERGMNTEAFF
TGTGCCAGCAGCCACGAGCGCGGGATGAACACTGAAGCTTTCTTT
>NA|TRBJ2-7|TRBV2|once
CASSVEGEQYF
TGTGCCAGCAGTGTGGAGGGCGAGCAGTACTTC
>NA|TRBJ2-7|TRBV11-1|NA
CASSLVWGAPHEQYF
TGTGCCAGCAGCTTAGTGTGGGGCGCTCCCCACGAGCAGTACTTC
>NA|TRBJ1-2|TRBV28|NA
CASSSAGTPNGYTF
TGTGCCAGCAGTTCCGCCGGGACGCCTAATGGCTACACCTTC
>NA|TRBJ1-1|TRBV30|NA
CAWSVRSEAFF
TGTGCCTGGAGTGTAAGGTCTGAAGCTTTCTTT
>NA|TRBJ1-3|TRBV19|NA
CASNLREFGNTIYF
TGTGCCAGTAACCTTCGGGAATTTGGAAACACCATATATTTT
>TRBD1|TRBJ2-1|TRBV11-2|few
CASSFRQGGEQFF
TGTGCCAGCAGCTTTCGACAGGGTGGTGAGCAGTTCTTC
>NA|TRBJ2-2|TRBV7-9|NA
CASSFFMMSGELFF
TGTGCCAGCAGCTTCTTCATGATGTCCGGGGAGCTGTTTTTT
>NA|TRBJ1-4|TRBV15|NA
CATSRDRRIGSEKLFF
TGTGCCACCAGCAGAGATCGTAGAATCGGCAGCGAAAAACTGTTTTTT
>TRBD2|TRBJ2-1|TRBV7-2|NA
CASSPRLADEQFF
TGTGCCAGCAGCCCGAGACTAGCCGATGAGCAGTTCTTC
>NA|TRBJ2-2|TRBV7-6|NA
CASTSVGELFF
TGTGCCAGCACCTCCGTCGGGGAGCTGTTTTTT
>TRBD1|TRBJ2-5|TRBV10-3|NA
CASREDRTQETQYF
TGTGCCTCACGAGAGGACAGGACCCAAGAGACCCAGTACTTC
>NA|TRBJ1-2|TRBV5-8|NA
CASSLSGHSGYGYTF
TGTGCCAGCAGCTTGTCGGGTCATTCCGGCTATGGCTACACCTTC
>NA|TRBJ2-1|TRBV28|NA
CASSPPRRWGNYNEQFF
TGTGCCAGCAGCCCCCCCCGGAGGTGGGGAAACTACAATGAGCAGTTCTTC
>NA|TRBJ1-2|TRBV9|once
CASSVGSFHGYTF
TGTGCCAGCAGCGTAGGCAGCTTCCATGGCTACACCTTC
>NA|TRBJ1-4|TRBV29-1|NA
CSVVGGSEKLFF
TGCAGCGTTGTCGGGGGAAGTGAAAAACTGTTTTTT
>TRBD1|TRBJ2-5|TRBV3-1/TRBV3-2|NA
CASSQWDRGQETQYF
TGTGCCAGCAGCCAATGGGACAGGGGACAAGAGACCCAGTACTTC
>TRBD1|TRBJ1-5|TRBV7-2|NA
CASSLLTGGTQPQHF
TGTGCCAGCAGCCTCCTGACAGGGGGCACTCAGCCCCAGCATTTT
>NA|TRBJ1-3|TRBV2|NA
CASRTLGGVPSGNTIYF
TGTGCCAGCAGGACCTTAGGAGGGGTTCCCTCTGGAAACACCATATATTTT
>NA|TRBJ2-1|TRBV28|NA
CASRYAGTPNEQFF
TGTGCCAGCAGATATGCCGGGACTCCTAATGAGCAGTTCTTC
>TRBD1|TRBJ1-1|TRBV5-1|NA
CASSLGTGHSIEAFF
TGCGCCAGCAGCTTGGGGACAGGGCATTCAATAGAAGCTTTCTTT
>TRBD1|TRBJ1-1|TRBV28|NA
CASRPQFLQGQHYTEAFF
TGTGCCAGCAGACCCCAATTCCTTCAGGGACAGCACTACACTGAAGCTTTCTTT
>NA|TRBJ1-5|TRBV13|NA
CASSLDPNQPQHF
TGTGCCAGCAGCTTAGATCCAAATCAGCCCCAGCATTTT
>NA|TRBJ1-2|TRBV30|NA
CAWMDTLYGYTF
TGTGCCTGGATGGACACCCTCTATGGCTACACCTTC
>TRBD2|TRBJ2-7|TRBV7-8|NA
CASSPIGTSLSGQQYF
TGTGCCAGCAGCCCTATCGGGACTAGCTTATCTGGTCAGCAGTACTTC
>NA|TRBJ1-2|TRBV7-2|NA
CASSLAREGYGYTF
TGTGCCAGCAGCTTAGCGAGAGAGGGCTATGGCTACACCTTC
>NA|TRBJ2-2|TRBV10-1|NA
CASSRVPGELFF
TGCGCCAGCAGCAGGGTACCCGGGGAGCTGTTTTTT